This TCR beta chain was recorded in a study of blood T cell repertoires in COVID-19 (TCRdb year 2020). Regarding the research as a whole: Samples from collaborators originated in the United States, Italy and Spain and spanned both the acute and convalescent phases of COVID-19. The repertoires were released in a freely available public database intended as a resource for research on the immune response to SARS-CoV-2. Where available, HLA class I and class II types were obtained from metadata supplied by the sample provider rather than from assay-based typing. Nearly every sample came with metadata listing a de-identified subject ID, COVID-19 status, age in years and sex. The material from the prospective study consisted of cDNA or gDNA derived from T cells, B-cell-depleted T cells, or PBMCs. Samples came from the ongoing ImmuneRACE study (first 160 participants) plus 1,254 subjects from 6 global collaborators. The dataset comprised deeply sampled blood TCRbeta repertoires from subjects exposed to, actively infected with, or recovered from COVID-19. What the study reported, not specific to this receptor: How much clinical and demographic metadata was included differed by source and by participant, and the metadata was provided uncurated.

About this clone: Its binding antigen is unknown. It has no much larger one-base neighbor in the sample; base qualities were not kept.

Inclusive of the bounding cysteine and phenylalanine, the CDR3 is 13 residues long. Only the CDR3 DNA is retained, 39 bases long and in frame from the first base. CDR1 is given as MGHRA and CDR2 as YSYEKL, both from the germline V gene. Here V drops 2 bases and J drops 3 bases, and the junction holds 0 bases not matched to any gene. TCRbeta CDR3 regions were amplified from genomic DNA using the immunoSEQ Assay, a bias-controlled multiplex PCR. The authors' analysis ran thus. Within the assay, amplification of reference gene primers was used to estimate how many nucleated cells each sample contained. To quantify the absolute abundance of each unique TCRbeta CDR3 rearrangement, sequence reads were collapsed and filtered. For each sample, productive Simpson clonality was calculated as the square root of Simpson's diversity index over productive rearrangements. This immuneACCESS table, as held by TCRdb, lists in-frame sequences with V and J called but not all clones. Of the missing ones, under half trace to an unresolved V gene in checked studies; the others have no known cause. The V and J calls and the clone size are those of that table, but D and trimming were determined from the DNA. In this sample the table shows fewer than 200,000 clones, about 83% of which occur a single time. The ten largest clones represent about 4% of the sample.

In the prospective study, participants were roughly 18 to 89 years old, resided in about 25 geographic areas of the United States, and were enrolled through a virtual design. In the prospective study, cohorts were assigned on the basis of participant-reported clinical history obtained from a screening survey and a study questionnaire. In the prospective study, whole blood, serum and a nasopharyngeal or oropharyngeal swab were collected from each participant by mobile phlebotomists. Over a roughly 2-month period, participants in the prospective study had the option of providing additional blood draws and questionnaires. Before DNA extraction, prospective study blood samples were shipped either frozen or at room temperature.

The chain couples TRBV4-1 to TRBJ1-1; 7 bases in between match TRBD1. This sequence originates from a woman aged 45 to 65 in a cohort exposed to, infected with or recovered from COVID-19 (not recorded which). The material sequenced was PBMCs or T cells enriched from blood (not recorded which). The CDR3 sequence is CASSQTGDTEAFF. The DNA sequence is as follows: TGCGCCAGCAGCCAAACAGGGGACACTGAAGCTTTCTTT.